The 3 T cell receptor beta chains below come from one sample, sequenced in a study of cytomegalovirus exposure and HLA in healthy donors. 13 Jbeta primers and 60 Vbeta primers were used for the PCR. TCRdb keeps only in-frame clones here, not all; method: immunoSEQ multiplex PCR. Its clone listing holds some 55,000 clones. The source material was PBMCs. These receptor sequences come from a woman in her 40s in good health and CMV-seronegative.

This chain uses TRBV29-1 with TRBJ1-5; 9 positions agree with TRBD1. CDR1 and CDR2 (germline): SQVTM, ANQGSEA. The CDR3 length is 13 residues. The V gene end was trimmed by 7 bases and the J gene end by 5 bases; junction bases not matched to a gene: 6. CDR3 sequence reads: CSARQGGDQPQHF. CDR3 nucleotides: TGCAGCGCCCGACAGGGGGGGGATCAGCCCCAGCATTTT.

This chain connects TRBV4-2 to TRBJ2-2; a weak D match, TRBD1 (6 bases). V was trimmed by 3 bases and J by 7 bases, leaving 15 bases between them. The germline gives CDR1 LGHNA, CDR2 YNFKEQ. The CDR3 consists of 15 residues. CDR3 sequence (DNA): TGTGCCAGCAGCCAGTCTCTAGCAGGGGTCGGGGAGCTGTTTTTT. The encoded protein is CASSQSLAGVGELFF.

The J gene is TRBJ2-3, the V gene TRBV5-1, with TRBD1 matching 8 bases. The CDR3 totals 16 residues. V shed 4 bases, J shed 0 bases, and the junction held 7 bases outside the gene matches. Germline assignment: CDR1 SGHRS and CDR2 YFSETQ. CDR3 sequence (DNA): TGCGCCAGCAGCATCGGACAGGGCTCTAGCACAGATACGCAGTATTTT. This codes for CASSIGQGSSTDTQYF.